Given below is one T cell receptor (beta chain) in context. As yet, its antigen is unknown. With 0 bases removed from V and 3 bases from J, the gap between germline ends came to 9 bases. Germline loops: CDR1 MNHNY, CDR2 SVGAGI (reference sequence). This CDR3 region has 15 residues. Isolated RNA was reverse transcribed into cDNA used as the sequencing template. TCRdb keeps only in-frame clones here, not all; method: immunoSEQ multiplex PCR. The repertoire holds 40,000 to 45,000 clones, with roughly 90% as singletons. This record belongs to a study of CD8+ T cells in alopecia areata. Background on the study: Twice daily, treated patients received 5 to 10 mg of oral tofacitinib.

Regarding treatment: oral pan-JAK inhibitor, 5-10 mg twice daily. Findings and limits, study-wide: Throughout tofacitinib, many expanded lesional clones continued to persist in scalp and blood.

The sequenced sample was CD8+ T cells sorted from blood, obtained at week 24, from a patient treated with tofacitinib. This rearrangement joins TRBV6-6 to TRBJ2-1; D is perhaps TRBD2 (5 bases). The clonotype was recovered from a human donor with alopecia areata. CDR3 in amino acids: CASSYSEGLYNEQFF. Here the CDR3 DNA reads TGTGCCAGCAGTTACTCAGAGGGTCTCTACAATGAGCAGTTCTTC.